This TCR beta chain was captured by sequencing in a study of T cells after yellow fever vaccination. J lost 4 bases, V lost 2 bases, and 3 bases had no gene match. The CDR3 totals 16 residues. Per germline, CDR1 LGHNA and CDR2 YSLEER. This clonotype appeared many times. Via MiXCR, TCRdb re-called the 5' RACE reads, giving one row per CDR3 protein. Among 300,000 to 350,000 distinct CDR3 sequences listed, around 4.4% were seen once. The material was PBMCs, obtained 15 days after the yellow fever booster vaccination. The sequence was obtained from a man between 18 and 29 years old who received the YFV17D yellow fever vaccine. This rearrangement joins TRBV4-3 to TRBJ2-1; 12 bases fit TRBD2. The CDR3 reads CASSQLAGGNYNEQFF. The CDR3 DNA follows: TGCGCCAGCAGCCAACTAGCGGGGGGGAATTACAATGAGCAGTTCTTC.